A selection of T cell receptor beta chains follows, all from one sample in a study of blood T cell repertoires in COVID-19. The protocol was immunoSEQ multiplex PCR, while the TCRdb copy is restricted to in-frame clones and leaves out a portion. The table includes about 270,000 clones, about 88% detected once. The sample comprised PBMCs or T cells enriched from blood (not recorded which). The receptor set was obtained from a woman in her fifties or sixties who had recovered from COVID-19. The CDR3 runs from the conserved cysteine through the conserved F or W. The order of the fields is D gene, V gene, clone size, J gene, CDR3 DNA, CDR3 protein. D genes are given only for firm matches. Rows give clone size only sometimes, using once, few, many, or a class for an expanded clone.

D gene: TRBD1
V gene: TRBV5-6
clone size: -
J gene: TRBJ2-7
CDR3 DNA: TGTGCCAGCAGCCTGGACAGGGTGGTCTACGAGCAGTACTTC
CDR3 protein: CASSLDRVVYEQYF

D gene: -
V gene: TRBV30
clone size: -
J gene: TRBJ2-1
CDR3 DNA: TGTGCCTGTACACAGGGCAGAGAGCAGTTCTTC
CDR3 protein: CACTQGREQFF

D gene: TRBD1
V gene: TRBV9
clone size: -
J gene: TRBJ2-7
CDR3 DNA: TGTGCCAGCAGCACCTCGACAGGGAGTGCCTACGAGCAGTACTTC
CDR3 protein: CASSTSTGSAYEQYF

D gene: -
V gene: TRBV9
clone size: few
J gene: TRBJ1-2
CDR3 DNA: TGTGCCAGCAGCGGTGGAGCTAACTATGGCTACACCTTC
CDR3 protein: CASSGGANYGYTF

D gene: TRBD2
V gene: TRBV4-3
clone size: -
J gene: TRBJ2-2
CDR3 DNA: TGCGCCAGCAGCCAAGGGACTAGCGGAAACACCGGGGAGCTGTTTTTT
CDR3 protein: CASSQGTSGNTGELFF

D gene: TRBD2
V gene: TRBV7-2
clone size: once
J gene: TRBJ2-2
CDR3 DNA: TGTGCCAGCAGCTTAAAGGCCCTAGCGGGAGGGCAGACCGGGGAGCTGTTTTTT
CDR3 protein: CASSLKALAGGQTGELFF

D gene: TRBD1
V gene: TRBV4-2
clone size: -
J gene: TRBJ2-4
CDR3 DNA: TGTGCCAGCAGCCAGTCACAGGGGTATAACATTCAGTACTTC
CDR3 protein: CASSQSQGYNIQYF

D gene: TRBD1
V gene: TRBV11-2
clone size: -
J gene: TRBJ1-2
CDR3 DNA: TGTGCCAGCAGCGCCGAGCAGGGGGCTGATGGCTACACCTTC
CDR3 protein: CASSAEQGADGYTF

D gene: TRBD1
V gene: TRBV6-5
clone size: -
J gene: TRBJ1-1
CDR3 DNA: TGTGCCAGCAGAAGAACAGGGGGAGGTACTGAAGCTTTCTTT
CDR3 protein: CASRRTGGGTEAFF

D gene: -
V gene: TRBV28
clone size: -
J gene: TRBJ2-6
CDR3 DNA: TGTGCCAGCAGTCCCGACCAGGGCTCTGGGGCCAACGTCCTGACTTTC
CDR3 protein: CASSPDQGSGANVLTF

D gene: TRBD1
V gene: TRBV11-2
clone size: -
J gene: TRBJ2-1
CDR3 DNA: TGTGCCAGCAGCCCCACAGGGGGCTGGAGCTCCTACAATGAGCAGTTCTTC
CDR3 protein: CASSPTGGWSSYNEQFF

D gene: TRBD2
V gene: TRBV7-9
clone size: -
J gene: TRBJ2-1
CDR3 DNA: TGTGCCAGCAGCCCGAGACTAATGACTAGCGTAGCCTCCTACAATGAGCAGTTCTTC
CDR3 protein: CASSPRLMTSVASYNEQFF

D gene: -
V gene: TRBV10-3
clone size: -
J gene: TRBJ1-3
CDR3 DNA: TGTGCCATCAGTGAGTTTGGAGGGCCGAGCTCTGGAAACACCATATATTTT
CDR3 protein: CAISEFGGPSSGNTIYF

D gene: TRBD2
V gene: TRBV5-1
clone size: -
J gene: TRBJ2-5
CDR3 DNA: TGCGCCAGCAGCTTGGAAAGTAGCGGGAGTGGGGGGACCCAGTACTTC
CDR3 protein: CASSLESSGSGGTQYF

D gene: -
V gene: TRBV2
clone size: -
J gene: TRBJ1-2
CDR3 DNA: TGTGCCAGCAGTGAACCCGGACAGATCGACTATGGCTACACCTTC
CDR3 protein: CASSEPGQIDYGYTF

D gene: TRBD1
V gene: TRBV18
clone size: -
J gene: TRBJ1-2
CDR3 DNA: TGTGCCAGCTCACCCGACAGGGGCGCGGGCGGCTACACCTTC
CDR3 protein: CASSPDRGAGGYTF

D gene: TRBD1
V gene: TRBV4-1
clone size: once
J gene: TRBJ1-2
CDR3 DNA: TGCGCCAGCAGCCACCCCGGGACAGGTTCCTATGGCTACACCTTC
CDR3 protein: CASSHPGTGSYGYTF

D gene: -
V gene: TRBV6-5
clone size: -
J gene: TRBJ1-2
CDR3 DNA: TGTGCCAGCAGTTACTCAGGCAGGGCTATCGGGGGCTACACCTTC
CDR3 protein: CASSYSGRAIGGYTF

D gene: -
V gene: TRBV27
clone size: -
J gene: TRBJ1-1
CDR3 DNA: TGTGCCAGCAGTTTATACCCAGGGGTGGTAATGAACACTGAAGCTTTCTTT
CDR3 protein: CASSLYPGVVMNTEAFF

D gene: -
V gene: TRBV19
clone size: -
J gene: TRBJ1-2
CDR3 DNA: TGTGCCAGTATTAAGAAGGACAGAGCCTACTATGGCTACACCTTC
CDR3 protein: CASIKKDRAYYGYTF

D gene: -
V gene: TRBV11-2
clone size: -
J gene: TRBJ2-6
CDR3 DNA: TGTGCCAGCAGCAAAAGGACTTCGGCGGTCCCTGGGGCCAACGTCCTGACTTTC
CDR3 protein: CASSKRTSAVPGANVLTF

D gene: TRBD1
V gene: TRBV28
clone size: -
J gene: TRBJ2-7
CDR3 DNA: TGTGCCAGCAGTTCATCCGGGACAGTACCCTACGAGCAGTACTTC
CDR3 protein: CASSSSGTVPYEQYF

D gene: -
V gene: TRBV7-9
clone size: -
J gene: TRBJ2-1
CDR3 DNA: TGTGCCAGCAGCTCCCGAAATACGGTAGCTGGCGAGCAGTTCTTC
CDR3 protein: CASSSRNTVAGEQFF

D gene: -
V gene: TRBV3-1/TRBV3-2
clone size: -
J gene: TRBJ1-1
CDR3 DNA: TGTGCCAGCAGCCAAGTCCCAGGGGCGGAGTACACTGAAGCTTTCTTT
CDR3 protein: CASSQVPGAEYTEAFF

D gene: TRBD2
V gene: TRBV10-3
clone size: -
J gene: TRBJ2-1
CDR3 DNA: TGTGCCATCAGTGAGCCGACTAGCGGGGCTTACAATGAGCAGTTCTTC
CDR3 protein: CAISEPTSGAYNEQFF

D gene: -
V gene: TRBV29-1
clone size: -
J gene: TRBJ1-4
CDR3 DNA: TGCAGCGGCCGGGACAATGATAATGAAAAACTGTTTTTT
CDR3 protein: CSGRDNDNEKLFF

D gene: TRBD1
V gene: TRBV9
clone size: -
J gene: TRBJ1-1
CDR3 DNA: TGTGCCAGCAGCGCCGGGACAGGGCTTTTTGGTGAAGCTTTCTTT
CDR3 protein: CASSAGTGLFGEAFF

D gene: -
V gene: TRBV24-1
clone size: -
J gene: TRBJ1-2
CDR3 DNA: TGTGCCACCCCGGGGGGCTACACCTTC
CDR3 protein: CATPGGYTF

D gene: -
V gene: TRBV19
clone size: -
J gene: TRBJ2-7
CDR3 DNA: TGTGCCAGTAGTATAACAACTAGCTACTACGAGCAGTACTTC
CDR3 protein: CASSITTSYYEQYF

D gene: -
V gene: TRBV12-5
clone size: -
J gene: TRBJ1-3
CDR3 DNA: TGTGCTAGTGGGGCTGGACAGACGATCTCTGGAAACACCATATATTTT
CDR3 protein: CASGAGQTISGNTIYF

D gene: TRBD2
V gene: TRBV7-9
clone size: -
J gene: TRBJ2-3
CDR3 DNA: TGTGCCAGCAACGCCGTGGGACTAGCGGCGACTCCGGATACGCAGTATTTT
CDR3 protein: CASNAVGLAATPDTQYF

D gene: -
V gene: TRBV9
clone size: once
J gene: TRBJ1-4
CDR3 DNA: TGTGCCAGCAGCGTAGCAGAAAATAATGAAAAACTGTTTTTT
CDR3 protein: CASSVAENNEKLFF

D gene: TRBD2
V gene: TRBV5-1
clone size: -
J gene: TRBJ2-2
CDR3 DNA: TGCGCCAGCAGCCTAGGGACTAGCGGGAGTCGGAGCGGGGAGCTGTTTTTT
CDR3 protein: CASSLGTSGSRSGELFF

D gene: TRBD1
V gene: TRBV24-1
clone size: -
J gene: TRBJ1-4
CDR3 DNA: TGTGCCACCAGTACAGGGGCTGCGGACGAAAAACTGTTTTTT
CDR3 protein: CATSTGAADEKLFF

D gene: -
V gene: TRBV27
clone size: -
J gene: TRBJ1-2
CDR3 DNA: TGTGCCAGCAGTTCCTTTGTCTATGGCTACACCTTC
CDR3 protein: CASSSFVYGYTF

D gene: TRBD1
V gene: TRBV9
clone size: once
J gene: TRBJ1-6
CDR3 DNA: TGTGCCAGCAGCACAGCCGGGACAGGGGTATCACCCCTCCACTTT
CDR3 protein: CASSTAGTGVSPLHF

D gene: -
V gene: TRBV4-3
clone size: -
J gene: TRBJ2-1
CDR3 DNA: TGCGCCAGCAGCCAAGATCGGCCTAGCTCCTACAATGAGCAGTTCTTC
CDR3 protein: CASSQDRPSSYNEQFF

D gene: TRBD1
V gene: TRBV19
clone size: -
J gene: TRBJ1-5
CDR3 DNA: TGTGCCAGTAGTATCCCCACCGGGACAGGGAGCAATCAGCCCCAGCATTTT
CDR3 protein: CASSIPTGTGSNQPQHF

D gene: -
V gene: TRBV10-2
clone size: few
J gene: TRBJ1-5
CDR3 DNA: TGCGCCAGCAGTGATACGGGGAGCAATCAGCCCCAGCATTTT
CDR3 protein: CASSDTGSNQPQHF

D gene: TRBD2
V gene: TRBV24-1
clone size: few
J gene: TRBJ2-7
CDR3 DNA: TGTGCCACCAGCGCAACCCCGGGACTAGCGGGAGATATCTCCTACGAGCAGTACTTC
CDR3 protein: CATSATPGLAGDISYEQYF